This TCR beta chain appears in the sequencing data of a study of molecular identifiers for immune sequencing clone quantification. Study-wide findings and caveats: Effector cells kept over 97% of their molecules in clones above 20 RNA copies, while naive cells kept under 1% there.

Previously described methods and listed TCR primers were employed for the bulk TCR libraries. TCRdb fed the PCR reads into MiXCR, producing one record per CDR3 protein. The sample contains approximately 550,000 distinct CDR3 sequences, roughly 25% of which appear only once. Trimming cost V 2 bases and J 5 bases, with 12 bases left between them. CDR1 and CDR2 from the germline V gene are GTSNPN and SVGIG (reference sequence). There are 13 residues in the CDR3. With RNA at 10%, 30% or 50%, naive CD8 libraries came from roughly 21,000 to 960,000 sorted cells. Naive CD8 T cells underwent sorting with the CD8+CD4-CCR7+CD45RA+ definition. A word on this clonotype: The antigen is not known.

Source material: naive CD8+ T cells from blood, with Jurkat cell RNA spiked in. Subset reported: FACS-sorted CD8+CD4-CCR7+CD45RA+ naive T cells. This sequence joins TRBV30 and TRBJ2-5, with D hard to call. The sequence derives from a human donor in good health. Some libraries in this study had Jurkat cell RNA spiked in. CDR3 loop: CAWSLDRGETQYF. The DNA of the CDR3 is TGTGCCTGGAGTTTGGATAGAGGCGAGACCCAGTACTTC.